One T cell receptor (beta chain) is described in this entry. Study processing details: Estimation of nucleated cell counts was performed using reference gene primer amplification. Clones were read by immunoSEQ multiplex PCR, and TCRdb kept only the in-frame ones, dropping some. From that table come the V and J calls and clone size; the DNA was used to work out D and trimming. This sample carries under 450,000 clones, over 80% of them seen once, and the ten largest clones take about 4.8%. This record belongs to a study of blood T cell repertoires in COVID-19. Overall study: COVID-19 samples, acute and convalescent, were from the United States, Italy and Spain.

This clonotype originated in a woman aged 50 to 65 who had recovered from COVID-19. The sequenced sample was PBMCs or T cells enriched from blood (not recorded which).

In DNA, the CDR3 is TGTGCCAGCAGCGTAGGAGGTTTGCGGATACAAGAGACCCAGTACTTC. Translation gives CASSVGGLRIQETQYF. The chain carries TRBV9 and TRBJ2-5, with unresolved D. The CDR3 is 16 amino acids. The ends were cut back, 0 bases at V and 2 bases at J, with 14 bases in the middle. From germline, CDR1 is SGDLS and CDR2 YYNGEE.